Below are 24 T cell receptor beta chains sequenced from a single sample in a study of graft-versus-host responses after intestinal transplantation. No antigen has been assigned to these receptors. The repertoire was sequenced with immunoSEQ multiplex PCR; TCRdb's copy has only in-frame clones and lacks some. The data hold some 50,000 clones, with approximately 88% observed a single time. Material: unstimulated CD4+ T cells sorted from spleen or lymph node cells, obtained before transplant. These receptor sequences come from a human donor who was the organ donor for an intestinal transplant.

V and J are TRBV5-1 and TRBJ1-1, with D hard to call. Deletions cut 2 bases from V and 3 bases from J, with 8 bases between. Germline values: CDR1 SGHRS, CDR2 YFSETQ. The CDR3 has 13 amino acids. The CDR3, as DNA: TGCGCCAGCAGCTTAGCCGGAGACACTGAAGCTTTCTTT. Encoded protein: CASSLAGDTEAFF.

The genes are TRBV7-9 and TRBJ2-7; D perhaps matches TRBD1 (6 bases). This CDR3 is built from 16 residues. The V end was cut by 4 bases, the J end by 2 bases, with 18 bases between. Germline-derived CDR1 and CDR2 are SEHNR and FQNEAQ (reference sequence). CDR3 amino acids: CASSYQGQQGAYEQYF. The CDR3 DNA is TGTGCCAGCAGCTATCAGGGACAACAAGGGGCCTACGAGCAGTACTTC.

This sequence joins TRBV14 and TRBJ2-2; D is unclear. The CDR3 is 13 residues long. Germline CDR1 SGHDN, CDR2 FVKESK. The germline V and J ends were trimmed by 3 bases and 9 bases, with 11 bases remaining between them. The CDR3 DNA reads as TGTGCCAGCAGCCAGACGGCCCGTTGGGAGCTGTTTTTT. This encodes CASSQTARWELFF.

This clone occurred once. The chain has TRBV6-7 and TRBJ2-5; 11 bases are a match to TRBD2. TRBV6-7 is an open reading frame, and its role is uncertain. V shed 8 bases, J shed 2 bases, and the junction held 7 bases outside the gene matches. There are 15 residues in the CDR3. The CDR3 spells CASEGTSGDQETQYF. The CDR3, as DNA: TGTGCCAGCGAAGGGACTAGCGGAGATCAAGAGACCCAGTACTTC.

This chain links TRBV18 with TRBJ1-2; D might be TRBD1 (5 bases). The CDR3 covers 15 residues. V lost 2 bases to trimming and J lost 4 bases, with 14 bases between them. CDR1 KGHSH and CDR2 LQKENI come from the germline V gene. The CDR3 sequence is CASSPTDSLGYGYTF. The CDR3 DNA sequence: TGTGCCAGCTCACCAACCGACAGCCTTGGCTATGGCTACACCTTC.

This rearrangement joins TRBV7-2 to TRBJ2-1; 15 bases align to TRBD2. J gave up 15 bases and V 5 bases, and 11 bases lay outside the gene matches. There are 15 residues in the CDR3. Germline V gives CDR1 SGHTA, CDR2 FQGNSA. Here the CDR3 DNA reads TGTGCCAGCAGCGCCGGACTAGCGGGGGGGCCGAAGCCGTTCTTC. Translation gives CASSAGLAGGPKPFF. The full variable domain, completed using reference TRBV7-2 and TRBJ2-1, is GAGVSQSPSNKVTEKGKDVELRCDPISGHTALYWYRQSLGQGLEFLIYFQGNSAPDKSGLPSDRFSAERTGGSVSTLTIQRTQQEDSAVYLCASSAGLAGGPKPFFGPGTRLTVL.

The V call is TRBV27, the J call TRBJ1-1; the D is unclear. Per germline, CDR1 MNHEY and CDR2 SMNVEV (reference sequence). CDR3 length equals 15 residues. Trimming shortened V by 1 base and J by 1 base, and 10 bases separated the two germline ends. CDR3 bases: TGTGCCAGCAGTTTATGGGCCACCCGGAACACTGAAGCTTTCTTT. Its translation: CASSLWATRNTEAFF.

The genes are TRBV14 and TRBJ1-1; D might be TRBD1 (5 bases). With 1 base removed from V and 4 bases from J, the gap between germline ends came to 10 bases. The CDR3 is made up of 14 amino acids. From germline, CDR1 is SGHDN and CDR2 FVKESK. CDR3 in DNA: TGTGCCAGCAGCCAAGCGGGTAGGGGCACTGAAGCTTTCTTT. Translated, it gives CASSQAGRGTEAFF. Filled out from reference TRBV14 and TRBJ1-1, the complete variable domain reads EAGVTQFPSHSVIEKGQTVTLRCDPISGHDNLYWYRRVMGKEIKFLLHFVKESKQDESGMPNNRFLAERTGGTYSTLKVQPAELEDSGVYFCASSQAGRGTEAFFGQGTRLTVV.

Here the CDR3 DNA reads TGCGCCAGCAGCCAAATTCTAGCGGGAGGGACCTACGAGCAGTACTTC. Translation: CASSQILAGGTYEQYF. The gene calls are TRBV4-1 and TRBJ2-7; 12 bases align to TRBD2. Germline loops: CDR1 MGHRA, CDR2 YSYEKL. The V segment lost 2 bases and the J segment 2 bases; nucleotides outside the gene matches: 4. The CDR3 has 16 residues.

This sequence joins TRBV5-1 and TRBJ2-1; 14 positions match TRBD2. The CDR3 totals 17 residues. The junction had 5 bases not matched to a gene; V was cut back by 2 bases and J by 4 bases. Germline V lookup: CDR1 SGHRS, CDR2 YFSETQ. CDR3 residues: CASSFGLAGGGYNEQFF. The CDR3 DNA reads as TGCGCCAGCAGCTTTGGACTAGCGGGGGGTGGGTACAATGAGCAGTTCTTC.

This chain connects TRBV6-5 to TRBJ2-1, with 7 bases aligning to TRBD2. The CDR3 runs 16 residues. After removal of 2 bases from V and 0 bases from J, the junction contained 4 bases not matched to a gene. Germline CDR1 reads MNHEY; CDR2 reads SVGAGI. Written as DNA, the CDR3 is TGTGCCAGCAGTTACCGCAGCGGGGTCTCCTACAATGAGCAGTTCTTC. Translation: CASSYRSGVSYNEQFF.

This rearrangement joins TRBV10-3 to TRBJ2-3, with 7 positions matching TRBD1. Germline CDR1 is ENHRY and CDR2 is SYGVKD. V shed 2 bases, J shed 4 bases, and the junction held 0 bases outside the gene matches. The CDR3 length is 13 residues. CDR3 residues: CAISEGQADTQYF. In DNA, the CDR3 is TGTGCCATCAGTGAGGGACAGGCAGATACGCAGTATTTT.

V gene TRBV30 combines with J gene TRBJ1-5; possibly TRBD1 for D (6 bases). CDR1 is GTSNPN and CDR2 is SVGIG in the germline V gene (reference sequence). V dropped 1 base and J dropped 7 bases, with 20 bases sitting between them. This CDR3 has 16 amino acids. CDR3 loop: CAWSARGLQVGQPQHF. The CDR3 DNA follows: TGTGCCTGGAGTGCCAGGGGACTCCAGGTAGGACAGCCCCAGCATTTT.

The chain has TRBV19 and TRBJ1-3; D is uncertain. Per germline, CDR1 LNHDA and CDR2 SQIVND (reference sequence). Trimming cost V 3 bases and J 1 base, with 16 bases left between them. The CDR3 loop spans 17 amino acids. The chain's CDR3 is CASSIPSGSLSGNTIYF. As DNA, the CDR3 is TGTGCCAGTAGTATCCCGAGTGGCAGTTTATCTGGAAACACCATATATTTT. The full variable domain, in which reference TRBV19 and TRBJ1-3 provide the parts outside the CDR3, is DGGITQSPKYLFRKEGQNVTLSCEQNLNHDAMYWYRQDPGQGLRLIYYSQIVNDFQKGDIAEGYSVSREKKESFPLTVTSAQKNPTAFYLCASSIPSGSLSGNTIYFGEGSWLTVV.

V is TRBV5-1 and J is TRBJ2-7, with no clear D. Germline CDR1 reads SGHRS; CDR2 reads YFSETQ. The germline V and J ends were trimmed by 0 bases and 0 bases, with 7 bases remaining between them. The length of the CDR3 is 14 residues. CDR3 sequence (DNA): TGCGCCAGCAGCTTGGGACCTTCCTCCTACGAGCAGTACTTC. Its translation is CASSLGPSSYEQYF. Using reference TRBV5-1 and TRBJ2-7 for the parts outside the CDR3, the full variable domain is KAGVTQTPRYLIKTRGQQVTLSCSPISGHRSVSWYQQTPGQGLQFLFEYFSETQRNKGNFPGRFSGRQFSNSRSEMNVSTLELGDSALYLCASSLGPSSYEQYFGPGTRLTVT.

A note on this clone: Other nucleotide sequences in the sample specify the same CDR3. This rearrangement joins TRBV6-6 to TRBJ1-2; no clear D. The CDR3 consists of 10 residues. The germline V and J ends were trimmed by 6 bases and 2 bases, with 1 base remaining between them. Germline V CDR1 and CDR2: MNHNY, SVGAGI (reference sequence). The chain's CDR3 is CASSNYGYTF. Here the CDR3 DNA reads TGTGCCAGCAGCAACTATGGCTACACCTTC.

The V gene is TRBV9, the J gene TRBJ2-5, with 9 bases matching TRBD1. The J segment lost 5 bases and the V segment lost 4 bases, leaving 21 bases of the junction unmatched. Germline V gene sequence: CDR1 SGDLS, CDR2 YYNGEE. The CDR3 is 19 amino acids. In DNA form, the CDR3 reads TGTGCCAGCAGCTCCGGATGGAGGACGGGACAGGGTATGGAGGAGACCCAGTACTTC. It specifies CASSSGWRTGQGMEETQYF.

CDR3 nucleotide sequence: TGTGCCAGCAGTGCCGGCTACGAGCAGTACTTC. It translates to CASSAGYEQYF. The V gene is TRBV6-1, the J gene TRBJ2-7; D ambiguous. CDR1 and CDR2 from the germline V gene are MNHNS and SASEGT. This CDR3 region has 11 residues. Deletions cut 4 bases from V and 3 bases from J, with 4 bases between.

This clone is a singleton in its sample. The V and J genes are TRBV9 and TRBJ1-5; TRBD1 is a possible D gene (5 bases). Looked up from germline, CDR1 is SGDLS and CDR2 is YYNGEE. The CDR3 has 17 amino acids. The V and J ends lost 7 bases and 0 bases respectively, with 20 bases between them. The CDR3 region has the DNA TGTGCCAGCGGATCGGTCGTGACAGCCTATAGCAATCAGCCCCAGCATTTT. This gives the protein CASGSVVTAYSNQPQHF.

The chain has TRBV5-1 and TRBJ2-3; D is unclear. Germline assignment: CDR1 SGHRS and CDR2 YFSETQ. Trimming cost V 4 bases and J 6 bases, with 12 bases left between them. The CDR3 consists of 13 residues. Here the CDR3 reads CASSPRPEDTQYF. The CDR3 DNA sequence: TGCGCCAGCAGCCCCCGACCCGAGGATACGCAGTATTTT.

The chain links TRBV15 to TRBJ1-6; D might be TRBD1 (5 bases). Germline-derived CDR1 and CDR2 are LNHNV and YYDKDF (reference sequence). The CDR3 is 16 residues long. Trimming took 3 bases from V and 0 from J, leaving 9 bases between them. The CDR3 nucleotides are TGTGCCACCAGCAGGTGGGGGGACTCCTATAATTCACCCCTCCACTTT. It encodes CATSRWGDSYNSPLHF.

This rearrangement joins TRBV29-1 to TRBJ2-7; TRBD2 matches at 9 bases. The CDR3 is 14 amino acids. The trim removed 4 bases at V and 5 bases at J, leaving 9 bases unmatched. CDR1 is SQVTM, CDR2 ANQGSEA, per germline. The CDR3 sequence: CSVGVSSGRNEQYF. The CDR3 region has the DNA TGCAGCGTTGGAGTGTCCAGCGGGAGGAACGAGCAGTACTTC.

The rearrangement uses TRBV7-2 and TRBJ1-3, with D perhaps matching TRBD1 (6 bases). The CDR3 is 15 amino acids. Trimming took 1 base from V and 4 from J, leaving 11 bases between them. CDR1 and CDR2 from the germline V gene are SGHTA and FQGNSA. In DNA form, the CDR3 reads TGTGCCAGCAGCTTAGGCCACCAGGGGGGAAACACCATATATTTT. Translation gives CASSLGHQGGNTIYF.

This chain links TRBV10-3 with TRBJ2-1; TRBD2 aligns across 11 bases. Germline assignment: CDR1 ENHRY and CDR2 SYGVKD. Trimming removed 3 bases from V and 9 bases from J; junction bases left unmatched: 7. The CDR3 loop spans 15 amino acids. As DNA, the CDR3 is TGTGCCATCAGTGATAGCGGGGGGGCCGGAGGTGAGCAGTTCTTC. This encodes CAISDSGGAGGEQFF.